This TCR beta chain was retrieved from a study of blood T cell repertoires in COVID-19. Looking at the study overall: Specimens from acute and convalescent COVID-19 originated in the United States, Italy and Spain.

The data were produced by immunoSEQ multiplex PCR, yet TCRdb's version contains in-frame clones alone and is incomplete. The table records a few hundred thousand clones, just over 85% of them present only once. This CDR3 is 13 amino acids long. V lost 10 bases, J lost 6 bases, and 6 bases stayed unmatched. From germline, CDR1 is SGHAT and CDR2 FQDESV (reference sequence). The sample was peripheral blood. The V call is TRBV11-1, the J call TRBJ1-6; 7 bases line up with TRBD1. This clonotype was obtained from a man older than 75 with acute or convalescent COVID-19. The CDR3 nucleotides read TGTGCCACCAAGACAGGGAGTAATTCACCCCTCCACTTT. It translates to CATKTGSNSPLHF. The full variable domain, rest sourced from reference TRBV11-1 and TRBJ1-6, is EAEVAQSPRYKITEKSQAVAFWCDPISGHATLYWYRQILGQGPELLVQFQDESVVDDSQLPKDRFSAERLKGVDSTLKIQPAELGDSAMYLCATKTGSNSPLHFGNGTRLTVT.